This is a list of T cell receptor beta chains from one sample in a study of T cell repertoires in aging, cancer and after chemotherapy. TCRdb ran MiXCR on the multiplex PCR reads and lists one entry per CDR3 protein. The sample records about 6,400 distinct CDR3 sequences, roughly 30% being singletons. Sample: blood. The receptors come from a human donor in good health. CDR3s include the opening cysteine and the closing phenylalanine or tryptophan. The D gene is left open where the match is weak. A clone size is listed for some rows: how often the clone was seen (once, few, many), or a class if it is expanded.

clone_size,j_call,d_call,v_call,cdr3_nt,cdr3_aa
NA,TRBJ2-1,TRBD2,TRBV10-3,TGTGCCATCAGTGAGAGCGGGGGGTGGGATGAGCAGTTCTTC,CAISESGGWDEQFF
NA,TRBJ1-6,NA,TRBV6-5,TGTGCCAGCACCTTTACATGGGACATAAATTCACCCCTCCACTTT,CASTFTWDINSPLHF
NA,TRBJ2-1,NA,TRBV6-4,TGTGCCAGCAGTCCCGTCGGTGGAGGGAAATACAATGAGCAGTTCTTC,CASSPVGGGKYNEQFF
NA,TRBJ1-2,NA,TRBV29-1,TGCAGCGTTGAAGGACAGCCTGATAACTATGGCTACACCTTC,CSVEGQPDNYGYTF
NA,TRBJ2-7,TRBD1,TRBV7-6,TGTACCAGCAGCACGGGACAGGCCTACGAGCAGTACTTC,CTSSTGQAYEQYF
NA,TRBJ2-5,NA,TRBV5-1,TGCGCCAGCAGCTTGGTAAGGTCCGCCCAAGAGACCCAGTACTTC,CASSLVRSAQETQYF
few,TRBJ1-2,TRBD1,TRBV7-2,TGTGCCAGCAGAACCGGGACAGGGGGCACTCTCACCTTC,CASRTGTGGTLTF
few,TRBJ2-5,NA,TRBV6-5,TGTGCCAGCAGTTACCACGCCCCGACAGGGAGGTACCAAGAGACCCAGTACTTC,CASSYHAPTGRYQETQYF
NA,TRBJ1-4,NA,TRBV7-9,TGTGCCAGCAGCTTATTTCCCAGCCCTGCAACTAATGAAAAACTGTTTTTT,CASSLFPSPATNEKLFF
medium-sized,TRBJ2-3,NA,TRBV30,TGTGCCTGGAGTCCCCCCCGACAGCCAGGCACAGATACGCAGTATTTT,CAWSPPRQPGTDTQYF
NA,TRBJ1-3,NA,TRBV4-3,TGCGCCAGCAGCCAAGATACCAGGGGCTTTGACTCTGGAAACACCATATATTTT,CASSQDTRGFDSGNTIYF
medium-sized,TRBJ2-1,NA,TRBV19,TGTGCCAGTAGTATATCGGGGGGCGGCAGCTCCTACAATGAGCAGTTCTTC,CASSISGGGSSYNEQFF
medium-sized,TRBJ2-5,NA,TRBV19,TGTGCCAGTAGTACTATCGGACAGCAAGAGACCCAGTACTTC,CASSTIGQQETQYF
NA,TRBJ1-3,NA,TRBV19,TGTGCCAGTAGTCCGCAAGCTAGAGGCAGAACTAGCTCTGGAAACACCATATATTTT,CASSPQARGRTSSGNTIYF